The T cell receptor (beta chain) under discussion was sequenced for a study of blood T cell repertoires in COVID-19. Study-wide background: Researchers got acute and convalescent COVID-19 samples from the United States, Italy and Spain. PBMCs, B-cell-depleted T cells, or T cells provided the cDNA or gDNA that made up the material.

Looked up from germline, CDR1 is MDHEN and CDR2 is SYDVKM. V shed 7 bases and J shed 2 bases, with 14 bases lying between them. The CDR3 covers 14 residues. Assay: immunoSEQ multiplex PCR; the TCRdb copy retains only in-frame clones and omits some. The profile covers about 220,000 clones, with approximately 81% appearing a single time and 3% to 4.5% taken by the ten largest. Sequencing was performed on peripheral blood. The source of this sequence is a woman older than 75 with acute or convalescent COVID-19. The chain is built from TRBV28 and TRBJ1-1, with D possibly matching TRBD1 (5 bases). The CDR3 DNA reads TGTGCCAGCAAATTAAGAGACAGAAACACTGAAGCTTTCTTT. It is translated as CASKLRDRNTEAFF. Filled out from reference TRBV28 and TRBJ1-1, the complete variable domain reads DVKVTQSSRYLVKRTGEKVFLECVQDMDHENMFWYRQDPGLGLRLIYFSYDVKMKEKGDIPEGYSVSREKKERFSLILESASTNQTSMYLCASKLRDRNTEAFFGQGTRLTVV.